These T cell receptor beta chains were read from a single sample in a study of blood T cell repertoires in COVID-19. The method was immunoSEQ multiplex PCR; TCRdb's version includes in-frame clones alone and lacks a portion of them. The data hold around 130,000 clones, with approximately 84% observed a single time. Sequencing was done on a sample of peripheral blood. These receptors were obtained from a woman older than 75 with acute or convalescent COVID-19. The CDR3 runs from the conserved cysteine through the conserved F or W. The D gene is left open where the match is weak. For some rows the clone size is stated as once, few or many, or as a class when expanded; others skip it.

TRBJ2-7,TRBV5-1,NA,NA,TGCGCCAGCAGCCGGGACGGGACTCTAACCTACGAGCAGTACTTC,CASSRDGTLTYEQYF
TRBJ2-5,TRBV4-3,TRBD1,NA,TGCGCCAGCAGCCAAGACCCGGCGGGACAGGGGGAGACCCAGTACTTC,CASSQDPAGQGETQYF
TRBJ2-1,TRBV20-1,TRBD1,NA,TGCAGTGCTAGTACAGGGGGACCCAATGAGCAGTTCTTC,CSASTGGPNEQFF
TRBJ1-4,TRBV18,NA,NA,TGTGCCAGCTCACCACCACAAGGGGCAACTAATGAAAAACTGTTTTTT,CASSPPQGATNEKLFF
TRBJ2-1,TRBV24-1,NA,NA,TGTGCCACCAGTGAGAGGGACGGGGGAAGCTACAATGAGCAGTTCTTC,CATSERDGGSYNEQFF
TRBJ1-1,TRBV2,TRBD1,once,TGTGCCAGCAGTCATGCGAGGGACAGACCGAACACTGAAGCTTTCTTT,CASSHARDRPNTEAFF
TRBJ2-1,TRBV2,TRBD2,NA,TGTGCCAGCAGTAAACTAGCGGGGGGTGGCAACAATGAGCAGTTCTTC,CASSKLAGGGNNEQFF
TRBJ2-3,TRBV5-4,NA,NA,TGTGCCAGCAGCACTCCTGGGGGCGGCAGCACAGATACGCAGTATTTT,CASSTPGGGSTDTQYF
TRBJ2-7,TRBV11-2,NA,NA,TGTGCCAGCAGCTTAGTAGGGGGAGAGGGGGAGCAGTACTTC,CASSLVGGEGEQYF
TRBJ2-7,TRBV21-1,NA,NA,TGTGCCAGCAGCGCGACAGGGCCGAGCTCCTACGAGCAGTACTTC,CASSATGPSSYEQYF
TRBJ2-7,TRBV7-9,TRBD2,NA,TGTGCCAGCAGCCCGGGCGGGGGGACGGGGGAGCAGTACTTC,CASSPGGGTGEQYF
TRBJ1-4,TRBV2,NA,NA,TGTGCCAGCAGGAGGGAGGCGGGGCGAAATGAAAAACTGTTTTTT,CASRREAGRNEKLFF
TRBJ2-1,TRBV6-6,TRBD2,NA,TGTGCCAGCAGTTACTCGACTAGCGGGAGCAATGAGCAGTTCTTC,CASSYSTSGSNEQFF
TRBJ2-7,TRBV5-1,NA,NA,TGCGCCAGCAGCTTGGGCGGGCAGCTCTACGAGCAGTACTTC,CASSLGGQLYEQYF
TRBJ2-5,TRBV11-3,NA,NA,TGTGCCAGCAGCTTAGGGAGGGTACGCGAAGAGACCCAGTACTTC,CASSLGRVREETQYF
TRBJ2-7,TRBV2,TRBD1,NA,TGTGCCAGCAGTGAAAGGGGACAGGGTAACGAGCAGTACTTC,CASSERGQGNEQYF
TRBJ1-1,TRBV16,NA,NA,TGTGCCAGCAGCCAATCGGCAGGGGACGGGAACACTGAAGCTTTCTTT,CASSQSAGDGNTEAFF
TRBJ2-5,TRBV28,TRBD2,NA,TGTGCCAGCAGTTTATCGGGTGCGGGAGCGGGAGAGACCCAGTACTTC,CASSLSGAGAGETQYF
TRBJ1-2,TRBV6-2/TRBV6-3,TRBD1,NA,TGTGCCAGCAGTTACTCGAACTTAATGACTCGGCAGGGGGAATACTATGGCTACACCTTC,CASSYSNLMTRQGEYYGYTF
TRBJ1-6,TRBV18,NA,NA,TGTGCCAGCTCCGGACAGCACGAGAATTCACCCCTCCACTTT,CASSGQHENSPLHF
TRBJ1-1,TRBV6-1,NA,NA,TGTGCCAGCAGTGACGCCCACAGATTTACGAACACTGAAGCTTTCTTT,CASSDAHRFTNTEAFF
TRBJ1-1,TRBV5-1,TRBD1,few,TGCGCCAGCAGCTTGGATGGGACAGACACTGAAGCTTTCTTT,CASSLDGTDTEAFF
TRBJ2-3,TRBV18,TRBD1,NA,TGTGCCAGCTCACCGGGACAGGGCTCATCAGATACGCAGTATTTT,CASSPGQGSSDTQYF
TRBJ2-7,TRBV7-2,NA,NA,TGTGCCAGCAGCGAAATCTCTAGCTCCTACGAGCAGTACTTC,CASSEISSSYEQYF
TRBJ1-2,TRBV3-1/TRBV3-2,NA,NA,TGTGCCAGCAGCCAAGGATTTACAGGGTCCGGTGGCTACACCTTC,CASSQGFTGSGGYTF
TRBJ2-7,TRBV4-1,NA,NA,TGCGCCAGCAGCCCTAATCCTATTTCCGGGACAAACTACGAGCAGTACTTC,CASSPNPISGTNYEQYF
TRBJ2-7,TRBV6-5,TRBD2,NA,TGTGCCAGCAGTTCGGGACTAGCGGAATCCTACGAGCAGTACTTC,CASSSGLAESYEQYF
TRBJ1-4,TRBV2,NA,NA,TGTGCCAGCATTCAGGGGACTAATGAAAAACTGTTTTTT,CASIQGTNEKLFF
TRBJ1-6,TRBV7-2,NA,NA,TGTGCCAGCAGCTTAGAGGTCAGGGGTAATTCACCCCTCCACTTT,CASSLEVRGNSPLHF
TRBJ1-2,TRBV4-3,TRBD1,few,TGCGCCAGCAGCCAACAGACAGGGGGGAGCTATGGCTACACCTTC,CASSQQTGGSYGYTF
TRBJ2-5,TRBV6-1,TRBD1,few,TGTGCCAGCAGTGAGGACAGGGGCCAGCAAGAGACCCAGTACTTC,CASSEDRGQQETQYF
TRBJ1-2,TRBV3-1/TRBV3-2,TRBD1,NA,TGTGCCAGCAGCCAAGGGGGACAGGGCAGGCATGGCTACACCTTC,CASSQGGQGRHGYTF
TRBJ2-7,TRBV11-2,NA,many,TGTGCCAGCAGCCCGAACAGGGATCGCGAGCAGTACTTC,CASSPNRDREQYF
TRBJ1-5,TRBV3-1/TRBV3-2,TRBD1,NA,TGTGCCAGCAGGATAAACAGGGGGCGAGGTCAGCCCCAGCATTTT,CASRINRGRGQPQHF
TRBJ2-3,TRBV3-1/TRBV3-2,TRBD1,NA,TGTGCCAGCAGCCAGCTGGACAGGGAGTATTTT,CASSQLDREYF
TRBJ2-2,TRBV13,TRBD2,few,TGTGCCAGCAGCCCAACCGGACCCGGGACTAGCGTAGAGAACACCGGGGAGCTGTTTTTT,CASSPTGPGTSVENTGELFF
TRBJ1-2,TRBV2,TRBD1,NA,TGTGCCAGCAGTGGACAGGGTCCCTCGTCTGGCTACACCTTC,CASSGQGPSSGYTF